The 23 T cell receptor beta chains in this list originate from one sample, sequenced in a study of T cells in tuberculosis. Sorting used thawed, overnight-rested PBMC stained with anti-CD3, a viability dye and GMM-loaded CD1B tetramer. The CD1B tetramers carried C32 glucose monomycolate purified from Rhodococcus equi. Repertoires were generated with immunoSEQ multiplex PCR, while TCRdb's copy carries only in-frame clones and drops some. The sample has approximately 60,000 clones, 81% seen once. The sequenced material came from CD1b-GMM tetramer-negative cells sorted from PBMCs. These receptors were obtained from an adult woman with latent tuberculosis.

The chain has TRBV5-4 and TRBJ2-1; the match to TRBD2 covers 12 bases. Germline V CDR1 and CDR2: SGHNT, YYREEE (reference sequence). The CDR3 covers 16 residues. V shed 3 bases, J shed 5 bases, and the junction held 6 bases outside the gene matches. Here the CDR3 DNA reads TGTGCCAGCAGCTCGCTAGCGGGGGGGCTGAACAATGAGCAGTTCTTC. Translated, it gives CASSSLAGGLNNEQFF.

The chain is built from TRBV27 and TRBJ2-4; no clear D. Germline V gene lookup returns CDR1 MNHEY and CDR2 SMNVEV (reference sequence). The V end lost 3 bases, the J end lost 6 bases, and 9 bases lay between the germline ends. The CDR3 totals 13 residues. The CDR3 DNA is TGTGCCAGCAGTTTGAAGCCGTCAAACATTCAGTACTTC. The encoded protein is CASSLKPSNIQYF.

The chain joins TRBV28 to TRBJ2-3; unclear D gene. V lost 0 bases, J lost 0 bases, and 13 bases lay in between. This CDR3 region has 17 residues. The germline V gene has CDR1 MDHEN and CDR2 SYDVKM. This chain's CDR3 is CASSLWGSPGSTDTQYF. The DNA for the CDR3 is TGTGCCAGCAGTTTATGGGGCAGTCCAGGAAGCACAGATACGCAGTATTTT.

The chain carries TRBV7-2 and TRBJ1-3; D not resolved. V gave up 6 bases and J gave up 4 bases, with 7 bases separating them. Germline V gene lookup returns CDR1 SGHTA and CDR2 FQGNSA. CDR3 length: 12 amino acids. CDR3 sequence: CASSLQGNTIYF. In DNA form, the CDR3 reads TGTGCCAGCAGTCTACAGGGAAACACCATATATTTT.

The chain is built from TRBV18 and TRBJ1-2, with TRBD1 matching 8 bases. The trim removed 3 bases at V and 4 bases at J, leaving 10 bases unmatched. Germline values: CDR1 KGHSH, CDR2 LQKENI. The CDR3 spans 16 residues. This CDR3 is CASSPSRQGQGYGYTF. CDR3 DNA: TGTGCCAGCTCACCGTCTAGACAGGGGCAGGGCTATGGCTACACCTTC.

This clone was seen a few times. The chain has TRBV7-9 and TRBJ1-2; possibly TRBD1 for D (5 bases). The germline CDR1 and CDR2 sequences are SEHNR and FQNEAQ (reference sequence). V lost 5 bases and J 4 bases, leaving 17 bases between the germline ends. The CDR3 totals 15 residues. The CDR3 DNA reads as TGTGCCAGCAGCCCCGAAGTAACGGGGGGCTATGGCTACACCTTC. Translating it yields CASSPEVTGGYGYTF. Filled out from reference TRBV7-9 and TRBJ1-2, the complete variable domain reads DTGVSQNPRHKITKRGQNVTFRCDPISEHNRLYWYRQTLGQGPEFLTYFQNEAQLEKSRLLSDRFSAERPKGSFSTLEIQRTEQGDSAMYLCASSPEVTGGYGYTFGSGTRLTVV.

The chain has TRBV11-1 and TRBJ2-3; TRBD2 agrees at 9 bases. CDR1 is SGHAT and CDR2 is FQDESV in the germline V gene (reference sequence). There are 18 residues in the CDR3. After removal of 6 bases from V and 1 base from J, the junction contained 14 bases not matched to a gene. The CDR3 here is CASSSNGAGGLGTDTQYF. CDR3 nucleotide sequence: TGTGCCAGCAGTTCAAATGGCGCGGGGGGGCTTGGCACAGATACGCAGTATTTT.

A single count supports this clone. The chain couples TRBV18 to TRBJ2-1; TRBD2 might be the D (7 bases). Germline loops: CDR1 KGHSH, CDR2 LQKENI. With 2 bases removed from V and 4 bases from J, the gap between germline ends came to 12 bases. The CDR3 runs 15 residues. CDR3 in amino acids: CASSPGAGAYNEQFF. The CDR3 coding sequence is TGTGCCAGCTCACCAGGGGCGGGGGCGTACAATGAGCAGTTCTTC. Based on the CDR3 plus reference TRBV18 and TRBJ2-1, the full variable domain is NAGVMQNPRHLVRRRGQEARLRCSPMKGHSHVYWYRQLPEEGLKFMVYLQKENIIDESGMPKERFSAEFPKEGPSILRIQQVVRGDSAAYFCASSPGAGAYNEQFFGPGTRLTVL.

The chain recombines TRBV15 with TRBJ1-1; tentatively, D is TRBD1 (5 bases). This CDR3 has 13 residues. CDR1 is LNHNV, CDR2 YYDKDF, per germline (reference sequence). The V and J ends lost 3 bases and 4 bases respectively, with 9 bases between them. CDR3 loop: CATSSGGGTEAFF. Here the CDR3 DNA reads TGTGCCACCAGCAGCGGGGGGGGCACTGAAGCTTTCTTT.

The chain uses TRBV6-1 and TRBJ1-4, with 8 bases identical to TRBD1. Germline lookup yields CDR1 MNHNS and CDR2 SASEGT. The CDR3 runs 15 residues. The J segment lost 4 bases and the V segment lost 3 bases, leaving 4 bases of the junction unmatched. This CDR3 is CASSEGTGRNEKLFF. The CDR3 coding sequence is TGTGCCAGCAGTGAGGGGACAGGACGTAATGAAAAACTGTTTTTT.

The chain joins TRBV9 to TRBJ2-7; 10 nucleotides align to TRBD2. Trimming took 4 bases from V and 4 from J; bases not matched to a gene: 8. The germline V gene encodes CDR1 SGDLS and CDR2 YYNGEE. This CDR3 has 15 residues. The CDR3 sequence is CASSPSGRAMYEQYF. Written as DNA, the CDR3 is TGTGCCAGCAGCCCCAGCGGGAGGGCCATGTACGAGCAGTACTTC.

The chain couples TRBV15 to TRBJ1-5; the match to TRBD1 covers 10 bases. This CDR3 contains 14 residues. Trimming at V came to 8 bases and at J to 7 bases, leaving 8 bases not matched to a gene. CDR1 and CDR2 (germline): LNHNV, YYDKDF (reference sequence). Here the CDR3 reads CATSGTGARQPQHF. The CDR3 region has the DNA TGTGCCACCTCCGGGACAGGGGCCCGGCAGCCCCAGCATTTT.

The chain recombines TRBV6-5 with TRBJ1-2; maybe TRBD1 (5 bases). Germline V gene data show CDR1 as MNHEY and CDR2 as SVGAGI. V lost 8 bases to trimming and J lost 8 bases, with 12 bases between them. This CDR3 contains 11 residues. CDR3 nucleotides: TGTGCCAGCCAGGGTGCCCGGGGCTACACCTTC. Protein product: CASQGARGYTF.

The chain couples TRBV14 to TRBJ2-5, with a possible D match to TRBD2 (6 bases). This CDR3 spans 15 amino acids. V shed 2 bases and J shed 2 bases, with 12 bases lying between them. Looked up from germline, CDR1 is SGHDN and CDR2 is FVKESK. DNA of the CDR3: TGTGCCAGCAGCCAACGAGCGGGCCTACAAGAGACCCAGTACTTC. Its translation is CASSQRAGLQETQYF. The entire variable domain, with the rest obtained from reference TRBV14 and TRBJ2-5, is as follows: EAGVTQFPSHSVIEKGQTVTLRCDPISGHDNLYWYRRVMGKEIKFLLHFVKESKQDESGMPNNRFLAERTGGTYSTLKVQPAELEDSGVYFCASSQRAGLQETQYFGPGTRLLVL.

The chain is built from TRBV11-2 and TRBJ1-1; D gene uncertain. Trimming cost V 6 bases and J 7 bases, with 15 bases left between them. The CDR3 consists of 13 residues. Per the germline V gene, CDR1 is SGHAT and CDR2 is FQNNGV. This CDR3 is CASSLAGWNEAFF. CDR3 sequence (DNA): TGTGCCAGCAGTCTGGCGGGGTGGAATGAAGCTTTCTTT. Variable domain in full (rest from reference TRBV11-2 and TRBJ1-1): EAGVAQSPRYKIIEKRQSVAFWCNPISGHATLYWYQQILGQGPKLLIQFQNNGVVDDSQLPKDRFSAERLKGVDSTLKIQPAKLEDSAVYLCASSLAGWNEAFFGQGTRLTVV.

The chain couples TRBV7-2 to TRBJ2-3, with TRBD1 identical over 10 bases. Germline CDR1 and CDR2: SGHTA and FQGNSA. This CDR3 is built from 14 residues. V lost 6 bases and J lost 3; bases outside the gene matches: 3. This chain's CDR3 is CASSRDRGTDTQYF. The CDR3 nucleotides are TGTGCCAGCAGTCGGGACAGGGGTACAGATACGCAGTATTTT.

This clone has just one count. CDR3 sequence: CASSSGQLQETQYF. The CDR3 DNA follows: TGTGCCAGCAGTTCTGGGCAGCTCCAAGAGACCCAGTACTTC. This sequence joins TRBV28 and TRBJ2-5; D ambiguous. Trimming took 4 bases from V and 1 from J, leaving 10 bases between them. The length of the CDR3 is 14 residues. Germline-derived CDR1 and CDR2 are MDHEN and SYDVKM.

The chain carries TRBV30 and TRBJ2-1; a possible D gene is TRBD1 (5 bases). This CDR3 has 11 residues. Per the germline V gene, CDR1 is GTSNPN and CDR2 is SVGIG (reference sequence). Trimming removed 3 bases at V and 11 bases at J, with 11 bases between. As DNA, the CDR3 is TGTGCCTGGAGCTTAGGACACCAGCAGTTCTTC. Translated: CAWSLGHQQFF.

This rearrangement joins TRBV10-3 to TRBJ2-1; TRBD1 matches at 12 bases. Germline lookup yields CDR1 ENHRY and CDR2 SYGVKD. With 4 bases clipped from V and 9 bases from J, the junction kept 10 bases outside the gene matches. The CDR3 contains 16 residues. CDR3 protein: CAISGWGQGAQGEQFF. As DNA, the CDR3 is TGTGCCATCAGTGGCTGGGGACAGGGGGCGCAGGGTGAGCAGTTCTTC.

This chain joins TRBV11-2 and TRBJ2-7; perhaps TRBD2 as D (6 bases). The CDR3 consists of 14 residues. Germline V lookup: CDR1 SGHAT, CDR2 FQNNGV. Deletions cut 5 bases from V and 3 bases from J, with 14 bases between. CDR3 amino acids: CASSSPRGNYEQYF. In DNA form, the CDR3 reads TGTGCCAGCAGCAGTCCCCGGGGGAACTACGAGCAGTACTTC.

CDR3: CASSSRGPGTGSHEQYF. The DNA of the CDR3 is TGTGCCAGCAGCTCCCGTGGGCCCGGGACAGGGTCCCACGAGCAGTACTTC. This chain connects TRBV11-2 to TRBJ2-7, with TRBD1 matching 9 bases. The CDR3 has 17 residues. V dropped 4 bases and J dropped 5; count of bases not matched to a gene: 15. Germline V CDR1 and CDR2: SGHAT, FQNNGV.

The DNA for the CDR3 is TGTGCCAGCCAACCGGGACTAGGTTCCGAGCAGTACTTC. Translation gives CASQPGLGSEQYF. V usage is TRBV19 and J usage is TRBJ2-7; 8 nucleotides match TRBD2. After removal of 9 bases from V and 6 bases from J, the junction contained 10 bases not matched to a gene. There are 13 residues in the CDR3. Germline CDR1 reads LNHDA; CDR2 reads SQIVND (reference sequence).

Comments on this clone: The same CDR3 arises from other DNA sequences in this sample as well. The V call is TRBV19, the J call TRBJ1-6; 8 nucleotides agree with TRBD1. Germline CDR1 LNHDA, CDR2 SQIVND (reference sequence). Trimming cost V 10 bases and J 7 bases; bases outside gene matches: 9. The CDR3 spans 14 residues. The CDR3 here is CATSDRARNSPLHF. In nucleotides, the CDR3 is TGTGCCACCTCGGACAGGGCGCGGAATTCACCCCTCCACTTT.